Presented here are 27 T cell receptor beta chains from one specimen sequenced in a study of blood T cell repertoires in COVID-19. Using immunoSEQ multiplex PCR, the repertoire was profiled, and TCRdb retains in-frame clones only, with some absent. The data contain 200,000 to 250,000 clones, 70% to 85% of them singletons. The material sequenced was peripheral blood. The receptors stem from a man in his fifties or sixties with active or convalescent COVID-19.

This clone was detected only a few times. CDR3 residues: CATSGGTGDYGYTF. The DNA of the CDR3 is TGTGCCACCAGTGGGGGGACGGGGGACTATGGCTACACCTTC. The chain couples TRBV24-1 to TRBJ1-2, with a tentative D call TRBD1 (5 bases). Germline values: CDR1 KGHDR, CDR2 SFDVKD. Trimming stripped 5 bases from V and 3 bases from J, with 12 bases between. There are 14 residues in the CDR3.

The rearrangement joins TRBV7-9 to TRBJ1-3; a weak D match, TRBD1 (5 bases). This CDR3 has 16 residues. Germline V lookup: CDR1 SEHNR, CDR2 FQNEAQ (reference sequence). Trimming took 5 bases from V and 2 from J, leaving 16 bases between them. CDR3 loop: CASSPPIQATGNTIYF. The DNA of the CDR3 is TGTGCCAGCAGCCCGCCCATACAGGCTACTGGAAACACCATATATTTT.

V usage is TRBV28 and J usage is TRBJ1-5; D is perhaps TRBD1 (5 bases). The CDR3 has 13 amino acids. The germline V gene encodes CDR1 MDHEN and CDR2 SYDVKM. The germline V and J ends were trimmed by 7 bases and 9 bases, with 16 bases remaining between them. The CDR3 spells CASKGGALGPQHF. As DNA, the CDR3 is TGTGCCAGCAAAGGAGGGGCTCTAGGGCCCCAGCATTTT.

Concerning this clone: Other DNA sequences in the same sample also yield this CDR3. This chain uses TRBV7-9 with TRBJ2-1; 8 nucleotides match TRBD2. This CDR3 spans 16 amino acids. Germline V gene sequence: CDR1 SEHNR, CDR2 FQNEAQ (reference sequence). J lost 3 bases, V lost 3 bases, and 7 bases had no gene match. Here the CDR3 reads CASSLGLAGVYNEQFF. In DNA, the CDR3 is TGTGCCAGCAGCTTGGGCCTAGCGGGCGTCTACAATGAGCAGTTCTTC.

The chain has TRBV9 and TRBJ1-1, with TRBD1 as a possible D gene (5 bases). V was cut by 1 base and J by 8 bases, with 15 bases left in between. The CDR3 sequence is 14 residues long. Germline values: CDR1 SGDLS, CDR2 YYNGEE. In nucleotides, the CDR3 is TGTGCCAGCAGCGTATCGGGACTCGGGTCCGAAGCTTTCTTT. This codes for CASSVSGLGSEAFF.

The chain employs TRBV11-2 and TRBJ2-2; 10 bases are a match to TRBD1. The length of the CDR3 is 15 residues. The V segment lost 4 bases and the J segment 6 bases; nucleotides outside the gene matches: 5. Germline-derived CDR1 and CDR2 are SGHAT and FQNNGV. CDR3 residues: CASSSGTGVAGELFF. The CDR3 region has the DNA TGTGCCAGCAGCTCCGGGACAGGGGTTGCCGGGGAGCTGTTTTTT.

V and J are TRBV11-2 and TRBJ2-7, with a tentative D call TRBD1 (5 bases). V lost 1 base, J lost 1 base, and 8 bases lay in between. The CDR3 is 14 residues long. Germline CDR1 and CDR2: SGHAT and FQNNGV. The CDR3 sequence is CASSLVPGSYEQYV. The CDR3 DNA sequence: TGTGCCAGCAGCTTAGTCCCAGGGTCCTACGAGCAGTACGTC.

The chain carries TRBV21-1 and TRBJ1-2; the DNA was not compared with TRBD1, the D call given in the table. TRBV21-1 is a listed pseudogene. The CDR3 is 16 amino acids. Here the CDR3 DNA reads TGTGCCAGCAGCTCCCGGACAGGGATATCTAACTATGGCTACACCTTC. Translated, it gives CASSSRTGISNYGYTF.

The chain links TRBV5-5 to TRBJ2-7; perhaps TRBD1 as D (7 bases). The V end lost 3 bases, the J end lost 2 bases, and 15 bases lay between the germline ends. From germline, CDR1 is SGHKS and CDR2 YYEKEE (reference sequence). This CDR3 contains 15 residues. The CDR3 protein is CASSWGAGTAYEQYV. Here the CDR3 DNA reads TGTGCCAGCAGCTGGGGGGCAGGGACAGCCTACGAGCAGTACGTC.

The V gene is TRBV7-3, the J gene TRBJ1-6; no firm D call. The CDR3 contains 13 residues. Looked up from germline, CDR1 is SGHTA and CDR2 is FQGTGA. The V and J ends lost 2 bases and 10 bases respectively, with 9 bases between them. Here the CDR3 DNA reads TGTGCCAGCAGCTTAGATCGGAGGTCACCCCTCCACTTT. This encodes CASSLDRRSPLHF.

The chain is built from TRBV19 and TRBJ2-1, with 12 bases fitting TRBD2. Germline loops: CDR1 LNHDA, CDR2 SQIVND (reference sequence). There are 16 residues in the CDR3. J gave up 1 base and V 11 bases, and 9 bases lay outside the gene matches. The CDR3 is CACRSLAGGSYNEQFF. The CDR3 DNA reads as TGTGCCTGCAGATCACTAGCGGGAGGTTCCTACAATGAGCAGTTCTTC.

The chain is built from TRBV7-2 and TRBJ2-7; no firm D call. The germline gives CDR1 SGHTA, CDR2 FQGNSA. This CDR3 contains 14 residues. Trimming cost V 5 bases and J 6 bases, with 17 bases left between them. The CDR3 bases are TGTGCCAGCAGCGATCTAGGCCCCCTCTCCGAGCAGTACGTC. This encodes CASSDLGPLSEQYV.

CDR3 sequence reads: CASSLGGFSTDTQYF. In DNA form, the CDR3 reads TGCGCCAGCAGCTTGGGAGGGTTTAGCACAGATACGCAGTATTTT. The genes are TRBV5-1 and TRBJ2-3, with D possibly TRBD2 on 5 matching bases. Trimming stripped 0 bases from V and 0 bases from J, with 8 bases between. This CDR3 has 15 amino acids. CDR1 is SGHRS, CDR2 YFSETQ, per germline.

This chain joins TRBV2 and TRBJ1-4, with a possible D match to TRBD1 (6 bases). This CDR3 spans 20 amino acids. The V end lost 1 base, the J end lost 2 bases, and 23 bases lay between the germline ends. Per germline, CDR1 SNHLY and CDR2 FYNNEI. The CDR3 DNA is TGTGCCAGCAGTGAAGGGGTGGTCCGGGGCAGGGGTCACACTAATGAAAAACTGTTTTTT. Its translation is CASSEGVVRGRGHTNEKLFF.

The rearrangement joins TRBV7-9 to TRBJ2-7; no firm D call. The germline CDR1 and CDR2 sequences are SEHNR and FQNEAQ (reference sequence). Trimming took 3 bases from V and 7 from J, leaving 10 bases between them. The CDR3 is 12 residues long. The DNA for the CDR3 is TGTGCCAGCAGCTTTGCCGGAGTAGAGCAGTACTTC. Protein: CASSFAGVEQYF.

This chain's CDR3 is CASSLNSGTDTQYF. DNA for the CDR3: TGCGCCAGCAGCTTGAACAGCGGAACAGATACGCAGTATTTT. The gene calls are TRBV5-1 and TRBJ2-3, with D tentatively TRBD2 (5 bases). This CDR3 region has 14 residues. The V end lost 1 base, the J end lost 3 bases, and 9 bases lay between the germline ends. The germline gives CDR1 SGHRS, CDR2 YFSETQ.

The chain couples TRBV5-4 to TRBJ2-7, with D possibly matching TRBD1 (6 bases). Trimming took 0 bases from V and 1 from J, leaving 8 bases between them. From germline, CDR1 is SGHNT and CDR2 YYREEE (reference sequence). The CDR3 extends over 14 amino acids. CDR3 nucleotide sequence: TGTGCCAGCAGCTTGGATGGACAGTCCTACGAGCAGTACTTC. Translating it yields CASSLDGQSYEQYF.

The chain employs TRBV4-3 and TRBJ1-3; no clear D. CDR3 length equals 17 residues. V dropped 0 bases and J dropped 2 bases, with 14 bases sitting between them. Germline CDR1 and CDR2: LGHNA and YSLEER. The CDR3 loop is CASSQERGKWAGNTIYF. In DNA, the CDR3 is TGCGCCAGCAGCCAAGAGCGAGGGAAGTGGGCTGGAAACACCATATATTTT.

The table lists this clone with a few counts. The chain has TRBV7-2 and TRBJ2-2, with 7 bases fitting TRBD1. V trimming: 2 bases; J trimming: 0 bases; junction bases outside the gene matches: 3. This CDR3 has 16 residues. Germline V gene sequence: CDR1 SGHTA, CDR2 FQGNSA. This CDR3 is CASSLSQGANTGELFF. CDR3 nucleotide sequence: TGTGCCAGCAGCTTAAGTCAGGGGGCGAACACCGGGGAGCTGTTTTTT.

V is TRBV6-6 and J is TRBJ2-7; TRBD2 aligns across 8 bases. The ends lost 2 bases at V and 6 bases at J; junction bases unmatched: 6. Germline V gene sequence: CDR1 MNHNY, CDR2 SVGAGI (reference sequence). The CDR3 consists of 14 residues. The CDR3 DNA sequence: TGTGCCAGCAGTTACGAGCGGGAGCCCTTCGAGCAGTACTTC. This encodes CASSYEREPFEQYF.

The DNA for the CDR3 is TGTGCCAGCAGCTCTCCGCCCCGACAGGCAACTAATGAAAAACTGTTTTTT. This codes for CASSSPPRQATNEKLFF. The chain uses TRBV7-9 and TRBJ1-4; perhaps TRBD1 as D (6 bases). V was cut by 4 bases and J by 0 bases, with 15 bases left in between. The germline gives CDR1 SEHNR, CDR2 FQNEAQ (reference sequence). This CDR3 is built from 17 residues.

This chain links TRBV4-2 with TRBJ1-6, with D possibly matching TRBD1 (5 bases). Germline values: CDR1 LGHNA, CDR2 YNFKEQ. The V end was cut by 1 base, the J end by 7 bases, with 8 bases between. This CDR3 region has 14 residues. The CDR3, as DNA: TGTGCCAGCAGCCAAGCCGGGGGAAATTCACCCCTCCACTTT. This sequence encodes CASSQAGGNSPLHF.

This clone was picked up one time. The chain is built from TRBV7-3 and TRBJ1-1, with D unresolved. The CDR3 loop spans 14 amino acids. Germline V gene sequence: CDR1 SGHTA, CDR2 FQGTGA. The V end lost 2 bases, the J end lost 9 bases, and 16 bases lay between the germline ends. The DNA for the CDR3 is TGTGCCAGCAGCTTATTACATTCGGACGGGAAAGCTTTCTTT. Its translation is CASSLLHSDGKAFF.

V gene TRBV28 combines with J gene TRBJ1-1; 7 bases align to TRBD1. V shed 6 bases and J 5 bases; nucleotides not matched to a gene: 6. The CDR3 consists of 13 residues. In germline, CDR1 is MDHEN, CDR2 SYDVKM. The CDR3 spells CASRTGLGTEAFF. In DNA form, the CDR3 reads TGTGCCAGCAGGACAGGGTTAGGGACTGAAGCTTTCTTT. Full variable domain (remainder filled in from reference TRBV28 and TRBJ1-1): DVKVTQSSRYLVKRTGEKVFLECVQDMDHENMFWYRQDPGLGLRLIYFSYDVKMKEKGDIPEGYSVSREKKERFSLILESASTNQTSMYLCASRTGLGTEAFFGQGTRLTVV.

V and J are TRBV24-1 and TRBJ2-3, with 10 nucleotides matching TRBD2. This CDR3 region has 14 residues. Trimming cost V 9 bases and J 6 bases; bases outside gene matches: 8. In germline, CDR1 is KGHDR, CDR2 SFDVKD. CDR3 region: CATSRTSGLDTQYF. In nucleotides, the CDR3 is TGTGCCACCTCTCGGACTAGCGGCTTGGATACGCAGTATTTT.

The chain joins TRBV28 to TRBJ2-7, with 11 bases lining up with TRBD1. CDR3 size: 14 residues. Germline V CDR1 and CDR2: MDHEN, SYDVKM. V shed 2 bases and J 7 bases; nucleotides not matched to a gene: 4. Written as DNA, the CDR3 is TGTGCCAGCAGTTTAGGGGGACAGGGGGGTGAGCAGTACGTC. It is translated as CASSLGGQGGEQYV.

The rearrangement joins TRBV3-1 (or the pseudogene TRBV3-2) to TRBJ2-2; 12 nucleotides match TRBD2. The CDR3 is made up of 17 amino acids. Germline-derived CDR1 and CDR2 are LGHDT and YNNKEL (reference sequence). Trimming at V came to 3 bases and at J to 3 bases, leaving 5 bases not matched to a gene. The CDR3, as DNA: TGTGCCAGCAGCCAGGCTAGCGGGAGGGGGGACACCGGGGAGCTGTTTTTT. Amino acids: CASSQASGRGDTGELFF.